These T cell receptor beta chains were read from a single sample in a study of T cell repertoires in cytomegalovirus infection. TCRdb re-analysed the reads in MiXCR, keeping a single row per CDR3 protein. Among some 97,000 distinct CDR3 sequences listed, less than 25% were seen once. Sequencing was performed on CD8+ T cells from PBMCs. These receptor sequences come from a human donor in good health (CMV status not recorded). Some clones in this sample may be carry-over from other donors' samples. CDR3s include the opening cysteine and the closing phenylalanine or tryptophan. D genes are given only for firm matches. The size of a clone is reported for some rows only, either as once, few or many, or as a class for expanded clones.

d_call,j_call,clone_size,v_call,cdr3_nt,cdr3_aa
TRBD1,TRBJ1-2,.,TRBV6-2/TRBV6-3,TGTGCCAGCTCCGGGACAGGGCTCTATGGCTACACCTTC,CASSGTGLYGYTF
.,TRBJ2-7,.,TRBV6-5,TGTGCCAGCAGTTACGAATTCGACAGTTACGAGCAGTACTTC,CASSYEFDSYEQYF
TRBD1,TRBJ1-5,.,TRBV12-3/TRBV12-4,TGTGCCAGCAGTTTAGGCCCGGGACAGGGTAATCAGCCCCAGCATTTT,CASSLGPGQGNQPQHF
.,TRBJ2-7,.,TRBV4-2,TGTGCCAGCAGCCAAGGGGGCTTCAGCTCCTACGAGCAGTACTTC,CASSQGGFSSYEQYF
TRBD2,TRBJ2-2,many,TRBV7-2,TGTGCCAGCAGCTCTCTAGCGGGGGGGCCGGTCACCGGGGAGCTGTTTTTT,CASSSLAGGPVTGELFF
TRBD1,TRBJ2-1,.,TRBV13,TGTGCCAGCAGCGCTCAGGGGGCCGTTAGGGATGAGCAGTTCTTC,CASSAQGAVRDEQFF
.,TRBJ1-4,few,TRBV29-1,TGCAGCGTTGGGTGGGGCGCGGATGAAAAACTGTTTTTT,CSVGWGADEKLFF
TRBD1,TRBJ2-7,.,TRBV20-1,TGCAGTGCTAGAGAATGGGGACAGGCTTACGAGCAGTACTTC,CSAREWGQAYEQYF
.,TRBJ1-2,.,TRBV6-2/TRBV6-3,TGTGCCAGCAGCCGCCTCGACACGGTAGATGGAGCCTATGGCTACACCTTC,CASSRLDTVDGAYGYTF
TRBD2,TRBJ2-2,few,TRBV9,TGTGCCAGCAGCCATCTAGCGGGAGGCACCGGGGAGCTGTTTTTT,CASSHLAGGTGELFF
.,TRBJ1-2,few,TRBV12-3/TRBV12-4,TGTGCCAGCAGTCCCACATTGGGACACTCTAACTATGGCTACACCTTC,CASSPTLGHSNYGYTF
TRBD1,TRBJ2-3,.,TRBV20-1,TGCAGTGCTAGACCCACAGGGGGCGGCACAGATACGCAGTATTTT,CSARPTGGGTDTQYF
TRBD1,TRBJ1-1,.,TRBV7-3,TGTGCCAGCAGCTTAACAGACAGGGCGTCGGCTTTCTTT,CASSLTDRASAFF
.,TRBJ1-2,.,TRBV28,TGTGCCAGCAGTTTATTTGGGTCTGGATATGGCTACACCTTC,CASSLFGSGYGYTF
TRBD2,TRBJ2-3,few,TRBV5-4,TGTGCCAGCAGCTTGAGGCTAGCGGGAGTCGAGGGCGCAGATACGCAGTATTTT,CASSLRLAGVEGADTQYF
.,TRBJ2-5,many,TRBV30,TGTGCCTGGAGTGTAACGGGTTCGGGAGAGACCCAGTACTTC,CAWSVTGSGETQYF
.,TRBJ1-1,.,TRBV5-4,TGTGCCAGCAGCCCGGTCTACTCGGGGAACACTGAAGCTTTCTTT,CASSPVYSGNTEAFF
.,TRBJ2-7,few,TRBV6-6,TGTGCCAGCAGCCTGGACAGCCCGGGGGCCTACGAGCAGTACTTC,CASSLDSPGAYEQYF
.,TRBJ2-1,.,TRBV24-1,TGTGCCACCAGTGATCCCCTTAGTGGTGAGCAGTTCTTC,CATSDPLSGEQFF
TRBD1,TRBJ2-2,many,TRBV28,TGTGCCAGCAGTCCGCCGGGACAGCCGAACACCGGGGAGCTGTTTTTT,CASSPPGQPNTGELFF
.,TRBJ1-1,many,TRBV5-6,TGTGCCAGCAGCTTACGGGGGAATGAAGCTTTCTTT,CASSLRGNEAFF
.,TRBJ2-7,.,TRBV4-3,TGCGCCAGCAGCCAGGGTGGGGGGCTATACGAGCAGTACTTC,CASSQGGGLYEQYF
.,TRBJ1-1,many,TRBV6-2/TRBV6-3,TGTGCCAGCAGTTCCAAACCGGGCTCCATGAACACTGAAGCTTTCTTT,CASSSKPGSMNTEAFF
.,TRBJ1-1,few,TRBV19,TGTGCCAGTAGTATAGATAAGGAAGCCTTGAACACTGAAGCTTTCTTT,CASSIDKEALNTEAFF
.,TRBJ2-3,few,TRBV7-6,TGTGCCAGCAGCTTTGAGGTTAGCACAGATACGCAGTATTTT,CASSFEVSTDTQYF
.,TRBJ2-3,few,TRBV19,TGTGCCAGTAGGGTGGCGGGGTCAGATACGCAGTATTTT,CASRVAGSDTQYF
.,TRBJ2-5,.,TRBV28,TGTGCCAGCACCGCGGGGCCGGAAAACCCACCCCAAGAGACCCAGTACTTC,CASTAGPENPPQETQYF